The clone carrying this TCR beta chain was counted ten times or more. Original analysis: Nucleated cell number was recorded as an estimate derived from reference gene primer amplification. Assay used: immunoSEQ multiplex PCR; TCRdb lists only in-frame clones, some missing. That table is the source of V, J and clone size, and D and trimming were worked out from the DNA. The table includes about 140,000 clones, 70% to 80% detected once. This record comes from a study of blood T cell repertoires in COVID-19. On the study more broadly: From T cells, B-cell-depleted T cells, or PBMCs came the material, which was cDNA or gDNA.

V was pared by 3 bases and J by 8 bases, with 7 bases of the junction left unmatched. CDR3 size: 15 residues. Germline V CDR1 and CDR2: SNHLY, FYNNEI. Source material: peripheral blood. The chain has TRBV2 and TRBJ1-6; 7 bases align to TRBD1. The TCR sequence derives from a man in his forties or fifties with acute or convalescent COVID-19. CDR3 region: CASSDRAGGYSPLHF. CDR3 DNA: TGTGCCAGCAGTGATAGGGCAGGGGGTTATTCACCCCTCCACTTT. Together with reference TRBV2 and TRBJ1-6, the CDR3 gives the full variable domain: EPEVTQTPSHQVTQMGQEVILRCVPISNHLYFYWYRQILGQKVEFLVSFYNNEISEKSEIFDDQFSVERPDGSNFTLKIRSTKLEDSAMYFCASSDRAGGYSPLHFGNGTRLTVT.